The source of this T cell receptor (beta chain) is a study of cytomegalovirus exposure and HLA in healthy donors (dated by TCRdb to between 2016 and 2019). At the level of the whole study: In an earlier analysis of fewer than 750 of the donors, around 290 Gb of sequence data and 100 million or so unique TCR beta sequences from 180 million or so T cells were reported. Among 398 genotyped donors of the cohort, an average of roughly 230,000 unique TCR beta nucleotide sequences was sequenced per donor, of which about 19% were non-productive. Typing coverage differed by locus: A, B, C, DRB1 and DQB1 were typed in roughly 620-630 donors, DQA1 in about 500, DPA1 in 600 to 610, and DPB1 in approximately 450. The genetic ancestry cluster associated with self-reported Caucasian donors included 70% to 85% of the roughly 380 genotyped donors. In an earlier analysis of 587 of the donors, high-throughput TCR beta sequencing was used to judge whether each TCR beta V gene segment behaved as functional or pseudogenic. Both class I and class II loci were covered by HLA typing, at four-digit resolution. In the later analysis, no new phenotypic data were used to find candidate immune exposures; instead, reliance was placed on TCR beta sequences and their occurrence across donors. A separate validation cohort of over 95 different subjects was used in addition to the approximately 700-subject first cohort. Alongside the repertoire data, information on donor age, sex, ethnicity and CMV serostatus was compiled. Every discovery cohort repertoire had been produced on one sequencing platform. Around 300 gigabases of sequencing data and 78 million or so unique TCR sequences were included in an early release covering 550 to 650 HLA-typed donors. In a later genetic analysis, genome-wide SNP genotypes for about three fifths of the roughly 670 donors were used, and that subset was treated as a discovery cohort. To predict cytomegalovirus infection status, the study brought together high-throughput TCR immunosequencing, statistical association of individual TCRs with disease status, and machine learning. The T cell repertoires of 700 or so subjects were profiled by immunosequencing and related to cytomegalovirus serostatus. In a later analysis, previously published TCR beta repertoires from several hundred donors were re-analyzed and high-resolution HLA genotyping was added so that TCR occurrence patterns could be studied. Because of strong linkage in the cohort, five DR-DQ haplotypes were treated as single units for association and clustering. The aim of the study was to test whether cataloging public T cell receptors could identify signatures of past pathogen exposure.

General findings and caveats noted by the study authors: The authors suggested that the approach could potentially be generalized to other disease states and immunological phenotypes. Assigning TCR associations to individual alleles was difficult when HLA alleles, especially DR and DQ, strongly co-occurred. In a later analysis, HLA-associated TCR beta chains were found to be more clonally expanded and to have lower generation probabilities than equally common non-associated chains. In this cohort, only TCR beta chains were sequenced, and detectable features were limited by the absence of alpha or paired-chain data. The earlier analysis of approximately 590 of the donors excluded over 15 rarely observed V segments, including chromosome 9 orphons, because counts were too low. In a later analysis, TCR association rates were found to vary across HLA loci, with the most associated TCRs seen for DRB1 alleles and the fewest for HLA-C alleles. Roughly uniform sequencing depth across donors was assumed in presence/absence analyses, although this assumption may not hold. A total of 150 or so TCR beta chains were listed by the study as associated with cytomegalovirus. According to a later analysis, parvovirus B19, influenza, CMV and Epstein-Barr virus appeared linked to several top co-occurrence clusters. V-gene and J-gene trimming of TCR beta chains was associated with a missense DCLRE1C variant in a later genetic analysis, and the association was replicated in an independent cohort. In an earlier analysis of a few hundred of the donors, most TCR beta V segments were observed in productive rearrangements about 87% or about 30% of the time, broadly matching IMGT annotations. The 87-base-pair reads could not distinguish some IMGT-functional V segments, including TRBV6-2 and TRBV6-3, so those segments were excluded. Because some donors lacked HLA typing at each locus, the association tests relied only on the typed subset. In a later analysis, about 17,000 TCR beta sequences were associated with specific HLA alleles at a false discovery rate of 0.05. While some public TCRs were present in many individuals, most TCR sequences turned up only very rarely across donors. In a later genetic analysis, fewer N-insertions in productive TCRs were reported among donors in an Asian-associated ancestry cluster than the roughly 710-donor mean. Linkage disequilibrium might explain the correlated functional status among segregating V segments, but an unknown experimental factor could not be excluded. CMV serostatus was the only immune exposure information available for the cohort. In both the original and validation cohorts, the classifier was reported to diagnose cytomegalovirus status with high specificity and sensitivity. Most CMV-associated TCR beta chains appeared to be HLA-restricted in a later analysis, and the HLA associations seemed to be driven largely by CMV exposure. In vitro tests confirmed that a few of the cytomegalovirus-associated TCR beta chains recognize cytomegalovirus antigens. A group of highly shared sequence variants was considered likely to be a technical artifact of the sequencing pipeline. A further reported finding was that TCR beta sequences accurately predicted the HLA-A and HLA-B alleles for most subjects in the first cohort.

The CDR3, from cysteine to phenylalanine, totals 14 residues. Only the CDR3 DNA is retained, 42 bases long and in frame from the first base. V loses 7 bases, J loses 2 bases, and the germline ends lie 13 bases apart. The germline V gene encodes CDR1 ENHRY and CDR2 SYGVKD. For this clone: Its antigen is currently not known. The input lacks base qualities; no much larger clone sits a single base away.

The cohort consisted of fewer than 700 healthy bone marrow donors. All cohort members were sampled while nominally healthy, although unrecorded immune exposures were likely present. The donor tested CMV seropositive and was one of the 289 seropositive cohort members. Each donor provided a peripheral blood sample, and peripheral blood mononuclear cells were used for TCR beta sequencing. The Qiagen DNeasy Blood Extraction Kit was used to extract genomic DNA from the blood cell samples. Libraries were built with the immunoSEQ multiplex PCR assay. A mixture of 60 forward primers for TCR Vbeta segments and 13 reverse primers for TCR Jbeta segments was used in the multiplex PCR. Amplification of the CDR3 region of rearranged TCR beta genes was performed with a multiplex PCR assay on genomic DNA. The Illumina HiSeq System was used to sequence the amplified TCR beta libraries as 87-base-pair reads. As for the original processing: In a later analysis, 80 million or so unique TCR beta chains were counted across the roughly 610 repertoires, and approximately 9.9 million of these chains were shared by at least two donors. Raw reads were error-corrected and collapsed into unique sequences with a nearest-neighbor algorithm that merged closely related sequences to remove PCR and sequencing errors. V, D and J gene segments were assigned by aligning CDR3 sequences to IMGT reference sequences. For a sequence to be retained, at least a six-nucleotide match to both a V gene segment and a J gene segment was required. A rearrangement was called productive if the CDR3 had no stop codons and remained in frame with V and J, and every other rearrangement was called non-productive. CDR3 was defined according to IMGT convention as the region running from the second conserved V-encoded cysteine to the conserved J-encoded phenylalanine. The earlier analysis of approximately 500 of the donors excluded sequences that lacked an unambiguous match to a single V gene segment. In an earlier analysis of around 600 of the donors, V segments were called functional above 56.7% productive rearrangements and were called segregating when the between-donor standard deviation exceeded 5%. A statistical classification framework was developed to diagnose cytomegalovirus status using the catalog of TCR beta chain sequences. A later analysis assigned V and J genes by comparing TCR nucleotide sequences with IMGT/GENE-DB human TR gene sequences. The TCRdist pipeline was used in a later analysis to assign CDR3 sequences and most-parsimonious VDJ recombination scenarios. A later analysis defined each TCR beta chain by its CDR3 amino acid sequence plus V-gene family, and excluded reads lacking a unique V-gene family. In a later analysis, around 650 highly shared, low-generation-probability nucleotide sequences were removed to address suspected cross-contamination and a sequencing artifact. In a later analysis, a clonal expansion index for each public chain was calculated from normalized within-repertoire ranks of inferred template counts. A later analysis computed generation probabilities with a VDJ recombination model fitted to out-of-frame rearrangements, and checked the results against IGoR. A later analysis scored TCR-TCR, TCR-HLA and TCR-CMV co-occurrence with hypergeometric tests, applying a repertoire-size bias correction to TCR pairs. To estimate false discovery rates, a later analysis permuted the HLA or CMV assignments 20 times. A later analysis grouped co-occurring TCRs with DBSCAN, adding TCRdist sequence similarity when clustering within HLA-allele-positive subsets. For co-occurrence clustering, repertoires with fewer than 30,000 or more than 120,000 public chains were excluded, along with five or six repertoires with anomalous nucleotide sharing. Not all clones reach the TCRdb copy of this immuneACCESS table, which keeps in-frame sequences only. Checked studies attribute under half of the gap to unresolved V genes and leave the rest unexplained. V and J calls and clone size are given by that table; D and trimming were obtained from the DNA. Here the sample has nearly 200,000 clones; 75% to 85% occur a single time. 6.5% of the sample lies in the top ten.

The TCR comes from a woman between 45 and 65 years old in good health and CMV-seropositive. Material: PBMCs. The chain is encoded by TRBV10-3 joined to TRBJ2-3; the D segment could be TRBD1, given 6 matching bases. The CDR3 reads as follows: CAITGGRDTDTQYF. The DNA reads as follows: TGTGCCATCACTGGGGGCAGAGACACAGATACGCAGTATTTT.